One sample yielded the 2 T cell receptor beta chains listed below, sequenced in a study of blood T cell repertoires in COVID-19. Produced via immunoSEQ multiplex PCR; TCRdb's table is partial and in-frame only. The repertoire holds roughly 180,000 clones, with 75% to 90% as singletons. The sample was peripheral blood. The receptor set was obtained from a woman in her sixties or seventies with acute or convalescent COVID-19.

V is TRBV10-2 and J is TRBJ1-1; weak D call: TRBD1 (5 bases). The CDR3 length is 11 residues. Trimming removed 6 bases at V and 8 bases at J, with 10 bases between. Germline values: CDR1 WSHSY, CDR2 SAAADI. CDR3 in DNA: TGCGCCAGCAGAGGGGCGAAGGAAGCTTTCTTT. Amino acid sequence: CASRGAKEAFF.

The gene calls are TRBV2 and TRBJ2-5; D not resolved. There are 11 residues in the CDR3. The germline V and J ends were trimmed by 7 bases and 2 bases, with 5 bases remaining between them. Germline V gene data show CDR1 as SNHLY and CDR2 as FYNNEI. The chain's CDR3 is CASMRQETQYF. The CDR3 coding sequence is TGTGCCAGCATGAGGCAAGAGACCCAGTACTTC.